Following are 6 T cell receptor beta chains from one sample sequenced in a study of early T cells in non-severe SARS-CoV-2 infection. One entry per CDR3 protein, called by TCRdb with MiXCR from the 5' RACE reads. This table holds about 48,000 distinct CDR3 sequences, around a tenth found once. The sequencing input was whole blood. These receptors were collected from an adult who was a healthcare worker with PCR-confirmed SARS-CoV-2 infection or an uninfected control (not recorded which).

This clonotype was observed at least ten times. V usage is TRBV3-1 and J usage is TRBJ1-1, with 9 bases lining up with TRBD1. Germline V gene sequence: CDR1 LGHDT, CDR2 YNNKEL (reference sequence). The CDR3 is made up of 17 amino acids. J gave up 3 bases and V 4 bases, and 12 bases lay outside the gene matches. The CDR3 sequence: CASSPIPGQGVYTEAFF. In nucleotides, the CDR3 is TGTGCCAGCAGCCCGATTCCGGGACAGGGAGTATACACTGAAGCTTTCTTT.

This chain uses TRBV28 with TRBJ2-7; 10 bases map to TRBD2. V was clipped by 6 bases and J by 7 bases; unmatched bases: 9. This CDR3 contains 14 residues. The germline V gene has CDR1 MDHEN and CDR2 SYDVKM. The DNA for the CDR3 is TGTGCCAGCAGGACCCTAGCGGGAGTTAAAGAGCAGTACTTC. Translating gives CASRTLAGVKEQYF.

This clonotype was counted many times. The rearrangement uses TRBV5-1 and TRBJ2-7; the D gene is possibly TRBD1 (5 bases). The CDR3 has 15 residues. Trimming took 3 bases from V and 3 from J, leaving 16 bases between them. Germline loops: CDR1 SGHRS, CDR2 YFSETQ. CDR3 in amino acids: CASSWTLSTYYEQYF. CDR3 nucleotides: TGCGCCAGCAGCTGGACACTTAGCACTTACTACGAGCAGTACTTC.

The CDR3 protein is CSVRGLAGMDLTPQGAYEQYF. The CDR3 DNA is TGCAGCGTAAGGGGACTAGCGGGGATGGACCTTACGCCACAAGGGGCCTACGAGCAGTACTTC. This rearrangement joins TRBV29-1 to TRBJ2-7; 13 nucleotides match TRBD2. With 6 bases clipped from V and 2 bases from J, the junction kept 25 bases outside the gene matches. Germline CDR1 is SQVTM and CDR2 is ANQGSEA. The CDR3 extends over 21 amino acids.

This clonotype was counted ten times or more. The genes are TRBV11-2 and TRBJ1-1, with a possible D match to TRBD1 (6 bases). This CDR3 has 15 amino acids. V was trimmed by 2 bases and J by 5 bases, leaving 15 bases between them. Germline values: CDR1 SGHAT, CDR2 FQNNGV. The CDR3 region has the DNA TGTGCCAGCAGCTTATGGGGGGGCGAGAGTACTGAAGCTTTCTTT. The encoded protein is CASSLWGGESTEAFF.

V gene TRBV7-8 combines with J gene TRBJ2-7; D may be TRBD2 (5 bases). Germline CDR1 SGHVS, CDR2 FQNEAQ. The CDR3 is 16 amino acids. Trimming pared 4 bases from V and 0 bases from J, leaving 16 bases between. As DNA, the CDR3 is TGTGCCAGCAGCTCGACCGGGAAGGGCCACTCCTACGAGCAGTACTTC. Its protein is CASSSTGKGHSYEQYF. Supplemented by reference TRBV7-8 and TRBJ2-7, the full variable domain reads GAGVSQSPRYKVAKRGQDVALRCDPISGHVSLFWYQQALGQGPEFLTYFQNEAQLDKSGLPSDRFFAERPEGSVSTLKIQRTQQEDSAVYLCASSSTGKGHSYEQYFGPGTRLTVT.